Below, 21 T cell receptor beta chains from the same sample are listed, as sequenced in a study of OX40 agonist ivuxolimab in advanced cancers. Sequencing used immunoSEQ multiplex PCR; TCRdb keeps in-frame clones, though not all of them. There are about 67,000 clones in the sample; about 89% occur only once, and about 4.1% lies in the top ten. The material was CD4+ or CD8+ T cells sorted from blood, obtained in a trial of the OX40 agonist ivuxolimab. The receptors were sampled from an adult with an advanced solid tumor such as melanoma, head and neck, liver or kidney cancer.

This sequence joins TRBV7-2 and TRBJ2-5; D gene unclear. TRBJ2-7 matches the DNA end more closely, so the J call is doubtful. This CDR3 contains 13 residues. Germline V gene lookup returns CDR1 SGHTA and CDR2 FQGNSA. CDR3 sequence (DNA): TGTGCCAGCAGCTCGGCTTATTTCTACGAGCAGTACTTC. This translates into CASSSAYFYEQYF.

The chain recombines TRBV9 with TRBJ1-6; possibly TRBD1 for D (5 bases). CDR1 is SGDLS and CDR2 is YYNGEE in the germline V gene. The V gene lost 3 bases and the J gene lost 9 bases, with 16 bases spanning the gap. The CDR3 contains 15 residues. CDR3 residues: CASSGDTQGVSPLHF. CDR3 nucleotides: TGTGCCAGCAGCGGAGACACTCAAGGGGTTTCACCCCTCCACTTT.

V gene TRBV6-1 combines with J gene TRBJ2-5; 12 bases are a match to TRBD2. After removal of 8 bases from V and 2 bases from J, the junction contained 3 bases not matched to a gene. Germline CDR1 MNHNS, CDR2 SASEGT. CDR3 size: 14 residues. The CDR3 sequence: CASQGLAGQETQYF. CDR3 coding DNA: TGTGCCAGCCAAGGACTAGCGGGGCAAGAGACCCAGTACTTC.

The chain couples TRBV18 to TRBJ2-1; possibly TRBD2 for D (6 bases). The CDR3 spans 15 residues. The germline gives CDR1 KGHSH, CDR2 LQKENI. V dropped 3 bases and J dropped 2 bases, with 11 bases sitting between them. The CDR3 is CASSPGTETYNEQFF. The CDR3 nucleotides read TGTGCCAGCTCACCCGGGACTGAGACCTACAATGAGCAGTTCTTC.

Here the CDR3 reads CASHEVGSQSLGEQYF. CDR3 nucleotide sequence: TGTGCCAGCCACGAAGTAGGCAGCCAATCCCTCGGCGAGCAGTACTTC. This chain uses TRBV27 with TRBJ2-7; D uncertain. The CDR3 runs to 16 residues. Trimming stripped 8 bases from V and 6 bases from J, with 26 bases between. Germline CDR1 MNHEY, CDR2 SMNVEV (reference sequence).

The V and J genes are TRBV28 and TRBJ1-5; D is uncertain. Trimming removed 7 bases at V and 4 bases at J, with 8 bases between. This CDR3 comprises 12 residues. The germline gives CDR1 MDHEN, CDR2 SYDVKM. CDR3 in amino acids: CASKSTNQPQHF. The CDR3 DNA reads TGTGCCAGCAAGAGTACGAATCAGCCCCAGCATTTT.

This clone was seen a single time. The CDR3 loop is CASRSGGTVPIEAFF. The DNA for the CDR3 is TGTGCCAGCAGATCCGGGGGGACAGTACCAATAGAAGCTTTCTTT. V gene TRBV27 combines with J gene TRBJ1-1, with 7 nucleotides matching TRBD1. Unmatched junction bases numbered 15, after V lost 6 bases and J lost 8 bases. This CDR3 is 15 amino acids long. Germline V gene data show CDR1 as MNHEY and CDR2 as SMNVEV (reference sequence).

There are a few counts of this clone. The V call is TRBV19, the J call TRBJ1-5; TRBD1 matches at 9 bases. V dropped 4 bases and J dropped 7; count of bases not matched to a gene: 11. Germline assignment: CDR1 LNHDA and CDR2 SQIVND (reference sequence). The CDR3 is 16 amino acids. Here the CDR3 DNA reads TGTGCCAGTAGTAAGAGGGGACAGGGAAACAGACAGCCCCAGCATTTT. This translates into CASSKRGQGNRQPQHF. Full variable domain (missing parts from reference TRBV19 and TRBJ1-5): DGGITQSPKYLFRKEGQNVTLSCEQNLNHDAMYWYRQDPGQGLRLIYYSQIVNDFQKGDIAEGYSVSREKKESFPLTVTSAQKNPTAFYLCASSKRGQGNRQPQHFGDGTRLSIL.

The J gene is TRBJ2-5, the V gene TRBV5-1; 8 positions match TRBD2. CDR1 is SGHRS, CDR2 YFSETQ, per germline. This CDR3 has 15 residues. The J segment lost 4 bases and the V segment lost 7 bases, leaving 12 bases of the junction unmatched. CDR3 sequence (DNA): TGCGCCAGCGGAGAGGGGATAGCGGGGCCAGAGACCCAGTACTTC. This gives the protein CASGEGIAGPETQYF.

Worth noting for this clone: In the same sample, other DNA sequences code for this CDR3. This rearrangement joins TRBV7-3 to TRBJ2-2, with D possibly matching TRBD1 (6 bases). Trimming removed 4 bases from V and 6 bases from J, with 15 bases in between. This CDR3 is built from 15 residues. Looked up from germline, CDR1 is SGHTA and CDR2 is FQGTGA. CDR3 in DNA: TGTGCCAGCAGCTCTAAACCAGGGGTTGCCGGGGAGCTGTTTTTT. Protein sequence: CASSSKPGVAGELFF.

The rearrangement links TRBV5-1 to TRBJ2-5, with a tentative D call TRBD2 (5 bases). This CDR3 contains 14 residues. Trimming stripped 0 bases from V and 1 base from J, with 7 bases between. Per germline, CDR1 SGHRS and CDR2 YFSETQ. The CDR3 is CASSLGRGQETQYF. CDR3 sequence (DNA): TGCGCCAGCAGCTTGGGTCGGGGCCAAGAGACCCAGTACTTC.

CDR3 bases: TGTGCCAGTAGTCCGAGGACAGGGACGAATGAAAAACTGTTTTTT. It translates to CASSPRTGTNEKLFF. The chain recombines TRBV19 with TRBJ1-4; 8 bases agree with TRBD1. Germline values: CDR1 LNHDA, CDR2 SQIVND (reference sequence). This CDR3 has 15 amino acids. The trim removed 5 bases at V and 5 bases at J, leaving 7 bases unmatched. The full variable domain, in which reference TRBV19 and TRBJ1-4 provide the parts outside the CDR3, is DGGITQSPKYLFRKEGQNVTLSCEQNLNHDAMYWYRQDPGQGLRLIYYSQIVNDFQKGDIAEGYSVSREKKESFPLTVTSAQKNPTAFYLCASSPRTGTNEKLFFGSGTQLSVL.

This chain uses TRBV7-9 with TRBJ1-2; D uncertain. CDR3 length: 13 residues. The V gene lost 5 bases and the J gene lost 6 bases, with 13 bases spanning the gap. In germline, CDR1 is SEHNR, CDR2 FQNEAQ (reference sequence). CDR3 residues: CASSPGREDGYTF. The CDR3 nucleotides are TGTGCCAGCAGCCCCGGGCGGGAGGATGGCTACACCTTC.

This chain joins TRBV19 and TRBJ1-2, with a weak D call TRBD1 (6 bases). V shed 6 bases and J shed 5 bases, with 16 bases lying between them. The CDR3 totals 14 residues. In germline, CDR1 is LNHDA, CDR2 SQIVND (reference sequence). CDR3 DNA: TGTGCCAGTAGGTCCCCAGGGGCTGGTTATGGCTACACCTTC. This sequence encodes CASRSPGAGYGYTF.

The chain combines TRBV19 with TRBJ1-5; 12 nucleotides line up with TRBD1. Trimming cost V 7 bases and J 6 bases; bases outside gene matches: 7. The CDR3 sequence is 15 residues long. Germline loops: CDR1 LNHDA, CDR2 SQIVND (reference sequence). The CDR3 DNA reads as TGTGCCAGTACTGGGGACAGGGGGCTTAGTCAGCCCCAGCATTTT. This codes for CASTGDRGLSQPQHF.

The V and J genes are TRBV9 and TRBJ2-7; D unresolved. Germline CDR1 is SGDLS and CDR2 is YYNGEE. Trimming took 4 bases from V and 3 from J, leaving 11 bases between them. The CDR3 covers 13 residues. The CDR3 DNA follows: TGTGCCAGCAGCACACCGGGCCACTACGAGCAGTACTTC. Translation: CASSTPGHYEQYF.

CDR3 nucleotide sequence: TGTGCCAGCAGGACAGGACGAAATCAGCCCCAGCATTTT. This codes for CASRTGRNQPQHF. The chain employs TRBV27 and TRBJ1-5; a weak D match, TRBD1 (6 bases). CDR1 is MNHEY and CDR2 is SMNVEV in the germline V gene (reference sequence). The V end lost 6 bases, the J end lost 4 bases, and 10 bases lay between the germline ends. This CDR3 spans 13 amino acids.

The chain is built from TRBV18 and TRBJ2-7, with 7 positions matching TRBD1. The V segment lost 5 bases and the J segment 2 bases; nucleotides outside the gene matches: 3. This CDR3 has 13 residues. CDR1 is KGHSH, CDR2 LQKENI, per germline. CDR3 DNA: TGTGCCAGCTCAATAGGGACAGCCTACGAGCAGTACTTC. Protein: CASSIGTAYEQYF.

This rearrangement joins TRBV7-6 to TRBJ2-7, with D perhaps matching TRBD1 (6 bases). The V gene lost 1 base and the J gene lost 2 bases, with 9 bases spanning the gap. The germline V gene encodes CDR1 SGHVS and CDR2 FNYEAQ. The CDR3 length is 14 residues. In DNA, the CDR3 is TGTGCCAGCAGCTTAGTAGAGGGGGCCTACGAGCAGTACTTC. Protein product: CASSLVEGAYEQYF.

This chain joins TRBV7-9 and TRBJ2-5; D unresolved. The CDR3 loop spans 12 amino acids. Per the germline V gene, CDR1 is SEHNR and CDR2 is FQNEAQ (reference sequence). Trimming removed 2 bases at V and 5 bases at J, with 6 bases between. CDR3 amino acids: CASSLPAETQYF. DNA for the CDR3: TGTGCCAGCAGCTTACCGGCGGAGACCCAGTACTTC.

This clone was detected a few times. The CDR3 sequence: CASSLWAKNIQYF. Written as DNA, the CDR3 is TGTGCCAGCAGCTTATGGGCCAAAAACATTCAGTACTTC. The V gene is TRBV7-2, the J gene TRBJ2-4; D uncertain. Trimming pared 2 bases from V and 1 base from J, leaving 3 bases between. The CDR3 extends over 13 amino acids. Germline lookup yields CDR1 SGHTA and CDR2 FQGNSA.